The clone carrying this TCR beta chain was seen more than once but under ten times. TCRdb called the 5' RACE reads again in MiXCR, with one record for every CDR3 protein. The sample carries roughly 300,000 distinct CDR3 sequences, 12% to 15% recorded once. This specimen comes from a study of T-cell memory formation after mild COVID-19. Deletions cut 0 bases from V and 8 bases from J, with 10 bases between. The CDR3 is 13 amino acids. Per germline, CDR1 LNHNV and CDR2 YYDKDF (reference sequence). This TCR was sampled from a man aged 18 to 29 who had mild COVID-19 (a few samples of this study predate the infection). Cell type and time point are not known. Sequencing was done on a sample of PBMCs or a T cell subset sorted from them (not recorded which). V usage is TRBV15 and J usage is TRBJ1-2; D is unclear. The CDR3 region has the DNA TGTGCCACCAGCAGAGAAAGGGTGAGGGGCTACACCTTC. Amino acids: CATSRERVRGYTF.